Presented here are 5 T cell receptor beta chains from one specimen sequenced in a study of T-cell reconstitution after alpha-beta-depleted transplantation in children. Unique molecular identifiers were used to barcode this TCRbeta library. TCRdb recomputed calls from the PCR reads with MiXCR, one row per CDR3 protein. The profile shows hundreds of thousands of distinct CDR3 sequences, 13% of them singletons. Material: PBMCs, obtained before TCRalphabeta/CD19-depleted stem cell transplant. All receptors derive from a girl aged 2-15 years with congenital amegakaryocytic thrombocytopenia, due to receive a stem cell transplant.

This clonotype was recorded many times. The gene calls are TRBV20-1 and TRBJ2-7; D gene uncertain. V lost 8 bases and J lost 2, with 22 bases in between. The CDR3 has 15 amino acids. CDR1 and CDR2 (germline): DFQATT, SNEGSKA (reference sequence). The CDR3 protein is CSPPRPTKGTYEQYF. CDR3 nucleotides: TGCAGTCCTCCTAGACCGACAAAAGGGACCTACGAGCAGTACTTC.

This clonotype was seen repeatedly, ten times or more. The chain couples TRBV12-3 or TRBV12-4 to TRBJ2-1, with TRBD2 matching 7 bases. After removal of 3 bases from V and 2 bases from J, the junction contained 10 bases not matched to a gene. The length of the CDR3 is 17 residues. This CDR3 is CASSFPYGGGTYNEQFF. For the CDR3, the DNA is TGTGCCAGCAGTTTTCCTTATGGGGGGGGGACCTACAATGAGCAGTTCTTC.

This rearrangement joins TRBV12-3 or TRBV12-4 to TRBJ2-4, with a possible D match to TRBD2 (5 bases). This CDR3 spans 17 amino acids. The V end lost 6 bases, the J end lost 0 bases, and 18 bases lay between the germline ends. CDR3 sequence (DNA): TGTGCCAGCAGCCTGAGCGTAGGACTTCTAGCCAAAAACATTCAGTACTTC. As protein: CASSLSVGLLAKNIQYF.

A few counts support this clonotype. The V and J genes are TRBV28 and TRBJ2-5, with a tentative D call TRBD2 (5 bases). Looked up from germline, CDR1 is MDHEN and CDR2 is SYDVKM. This CDR3 is 20 amino acids long. V lost 4 bases and J lost 5, with 32 bases in between. CDR3 nucleotide sequence: TGTGCCAGCAGTTCCGAAATTCAACCTAGTACGGTAGGGAGTTTGGAGACCCAGTACTTC. Protein product: CASSSEIQPSTVGSLETQYF.

This clonotype showed up just a few times. The rearrangement links TRBV20-1 to TRBJ2-1; 11 bases fit TRBD2. V lost 6 bases to trimming and J lost 9 bases; unmatched junction nucleotides: 19. Germline-derived CDR1 and CDR2 are DFQATT and SNEGSKA (reference sequence). This CDR3 has 17 amino acids. The CDR3 reads CSAFLLAGEEVVGEQFF. CDR3 DNA sequence: TGCAGTGCCTTTTTACTAGCGGGAGAGGAGGTAGTCGGTGAGCAGTTCTTC.